The 10 T cell receptor beta chains below come from one sample, sequenced in a study of blood T cell repertoires in COVID-19. The table came from immunoSEQ multiplex PCR; TCRdb's copy has only in-frame clones and leaves some out. The profile shows a few hundred thousand clones, 85% of them singletons. Sequences were obtained from peripheral blood. Receptors were obtained from a young woman with acute or convalescent COVID-19.

This sequence joins TRBV5-1 and TRBJ1-5, with 10 bases identical to TRBD1. CDR1 and CDR2 from the germline V gene are SGHRS and YFSETQ. The ends lost 4 bases at V and 6 bases at J; junction bases unmatched: 7. The length of the CDR3 is 15 residues. DNA for the CDR3: TGCGCCAGCAGCAAGGGGACAGGGGAGGGTCAGCCCCAGCATTTT. Translation gives CASSKGTGEGQPQHF.

In its sample, this clone was seen once. The rearrangement joins TRBV2 to TRBJ1-2, with TRBD1 identical over 7 bases. The CDR3 extends over 14 amino acids. V gave up 3 bases and J gave up 2 bases; unmatched junction bases: 3. Germline V gives CDR1 SNHLY, CDR2 FYNNEI. The CDR3 coding sequence is TGTGCCAGCAGTGATAACAGGGGCAACTATGGCTACACCTTC. Its protein is CASSDNRGNYGYTF.

The V call is TRBV7-2, the J call TRBJ1-1, with D perhaps matching TRBD1 (6 bases). Per germline, CDR1 SGHTA and CDR2 FQGNSA. The V end was cut by 0 bases, the J end by 8 bases, with 10 bases between. The CDR3 is 13 amino acids. CDR3 sequence: CASSLARGQEAFF. The CDR3 DNA is TGTGCCAGCAGCTTAGCTCGCGGACAGGAAGCTTTCTTT.

The chain has TRBV7-9 and TRBJ2-7; D remains ambiguous. The CDR3 has 13 residues. Germline V gives CDR1 SEHNR, CDR2 FQNEAQ (reference sequence). The V and J ends lost 0 bases and 2 bases respectively, with 5 bases between them. The CDR3 DNA reads as TGTGCCAGCAGCTTAGCGGCAACCTACGAGCAGTACTTC. Its protein is CASSLAATYEQYF.

V usage is TRBV5-6 and J usage is TRBJ2-5, with a possible D match to TRBD1 (5 bases). The V end was cut by 0 bases, the J end by 5 bases, with 14 bases between. The CDR3 totals 15 residues. Germline V gene data show CDR1 as SGHDT and CDR2 as YYEEEE. The CDR3 bases are TGTGCCAGCAGCTTGGTCCAGGGCCGTTTGGAGACCCAGTACTTC. It specifies CASSLVQGRLETQYF.

The chain combines TRBV4-1 with TRBJ2-4; D perhaps matches TRBD1 (6 bases). This CDR3 comprises 18 residues. V lost 0 bases and J 0 bases, leaving 15 bases between the germline ends. CDR1 is MGHRA, CDR2 YSYEKL, per germline. The CDR3 loop is CASSQDMSEGGAKNIQYF. In nucleotides, the CDR3 is TGCGCCAGCAGCCAAGATATGTCTGAAGGGGGAGCCAAAAACATTCAGTACTTC.

The chain links TRBV6-1 to TRBJ2-3; 9 nucleotides align to TRBD2. This CDR3 is 16 amino acids long. In germline, CDR1 is MNHNS, CDR2 SASEGT. Losses at the gene ends were 3 bases for V and 2 bases for J; bases not matched to a gene: 6. CDR3 bases: TGTGCCAGCAGTGAGACTAGCGGCCCCGACACAGATACGCAGTATTTT. Its protein is CASSETSGPDTDTQYF.

This chain uses TRBV9 with TRBJ2-1, with TRBD2 as a possible D gene (5 bases). Germline assignment: CDR1 SGDLS and CDR2 YYNGEE. V gave up 3 bases and J gave up 4 bases, with 8 bases separating them. The CDR3 contains 13 residues. CDR3 coding DNA: TGTGCCAGCAGCGCTGGACTGTACAATGAGCAGTTCTTC. It yields the protein CASSAGLYNEQFF.

The chain uses TRBV6-6 and TRBJ2-7; 8 nucleotides align to TRBD2. The germline V gene has CDR1 MNHNY and CDR2 SVGAGI (reference sequence). The junction had 6 bases not matched to a gene; V was cut back by 3 bases and J by 5 bases. The CDR3 is 14 residues long. In DNA, the CDR3 is TGTGCCAGCAGTTATCCCGGGACTAGTAACGAGCAGTACTTC. This gives the protein CASSYPGTSNEQYF.

The genes are TRBV2 and TRBJ1-1, with unresolved D. V was clipped by 4 bases and J by 1 base, with 10 bases between them. This CDR3 region has 14 residues. Germline V CDR1 and CDR2: SNHLY, FYNNEI. In DNA, the CDR3 is TGTGCCAGCAGTGTCAACAGAAGGAACACTGAAGCTTTCTTT. Protein: CASSVNRRNTEAFF.